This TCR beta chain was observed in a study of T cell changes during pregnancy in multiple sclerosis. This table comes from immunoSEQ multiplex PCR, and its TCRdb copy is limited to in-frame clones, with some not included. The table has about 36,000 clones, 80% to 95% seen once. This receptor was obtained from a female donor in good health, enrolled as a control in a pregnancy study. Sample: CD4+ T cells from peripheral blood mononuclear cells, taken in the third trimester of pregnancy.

The CDR3 region is CASIVAGRGELFF. The DNA for the CDR3 is TGTGCCAGCATCGTGGCGGGCCGAGGGGAGCTGTTTTTT. This chain connects TRBV28 to TRBJ2-2, with a tentative D call TRBD2 (5 bases). Germline V gives CDR1 MDHEN, CDR2 SYDVKM. V was trimmed by 7 bases and J by 8 bases, leaving 14 bases between them. The CDR3 is 13 amino acids.